These 14 T cell receptor beta chains originate from one sample sequenced in a study of shared clonotypes between healthy human individuals. The method was immunoSEQ multiplex PCR; TCRdb's version includes in-frame clones alone and lacks a portion of them. The sample includes about 990,000 clones, 75% to 80% of them seen just once. The sample comprised memory CD4+ T cells from PBMCs. Subset defined: CD45RA-negative fraction. These receptors were obtained from a man between 18 and 35 years old in good health. Some clones in this sample may be carry-over from other donors' samples.

This chain joins TRBV27 and TRBJ1-3; no reliable D call. The CDR3 runs 14 residues. The V gene's germline CDR1 is MNHEY and CDR2 SMNVEV (reference sequence). V was cut by 4 bases and J by 0 bases, with 7 bases left in between. The CDR3 protein is CASSSSHSGNTIYF. In DNA, the CDR3 is TGTGCCAGCAGTTCGAGCCACTCTGGAAACACCATATATTTT.

The chain uses TRBV7-2 and TRBJ2-5, with 8 bases matching TRBD1. This CDR3 spans 15 amino acids. Germline CDR1 SGHTA, CDR2 FQGNSA. The V and J ends lost 0 bases and 1 base, in that order; junction bases with no gene match: 1. DNA of the CDR3: TGTGCCAGCAGCTTAGCCGGACAGGGCCAAGAGACCCAGTACTTC. Its protein is CASSLAGQGQETQYF.

This chain joins TRBV6-5 and TRBJ1-5; no reliable D call. Trimming shortened V by 2 bases and J by 2 bases, and 10 bases separated the two germline ends. The germline gives CDR1 MNHEY, CDR2 SVGAGI. The CDR3 totals 15 residues. CDR3 nucleotides: TGTGCCAGCAGTTACAAAGGATTCGGCAATCAGCCCCAGCATTTT. It translates to CASSYKGFGNQPQHF.

About this clone: Within the sample, other DNA sequences also encode this same CDR3. The chain carries TRBV29-1 and TRBJ1-1, with unresolved D. Germline CDR1 SQVTM, CDR2 ANQGSEA. The CDR3 has 11 amino acids. Between the trimmed V and J ends, which lost 3 bases and 6 bases, there was a span of 8 bases. The CDR3 loop is CSVDRGAEAFF. The CDR3 coding sequence is TGCAGCGTTGACCGCGGGGCTGAAGCTTTCTTT.

The rearrangement joins TRBV7-3 to TRBJ2-7; D not certain. The CDR3 consists of 14 residues. Trimming took off 5 bases at V and 7 bases at J, with 18 bases between the two ends. Per germline, CDR1 SGHTA and CDR2 FQGTGA. The CDR3 sequence: CASSTGAGGREQYF. CDR3 coding DNA: TGTGCCAGCAGCACGGGCGCTGGCGGACGGGAGCAGTACTTC. Supplemented by reference TRBV7-3 and TRBJ2-7, the full variable domain reads GAGVSQTPSNKVTEKGKYVELRCDPISGHTALYWYRQSLGQGPEFLIYFQGTGAADDSGLPNDRFFAVRPEGSVSTLKIQRTERGDSAVYLCASSTGAGGREQYFGPGTRLTVT.

The chain joins TRBV10-3 to TRBJ1-1; D is unclear. CDR3 length: 15 residues. In germline, CDR1 is ENHRY, CDR2 SYGVKD. V lost 3 bases and J 0 bases, leaving 11 bases between the germline ends. Written as DNA, the CDR3 is TGTGCCATCAGTGACGACCCGGGGTTGAACACTGAAGCTTTCTTT. This encodes CAISDDPGLNTEAFF.

The V and J genes are TRBV5-8 and TRBJ2-4; TRBD2 might be the D (6 bases). The CDR3 is 14 amino acids. Germline V lookup: CDR1 SGHTS, CDR2 YDEGEE. Trimming removed 2 bases from V and 4 bases from J, with 10 bases in between. The CDR3 loop is CASSLPGVKNIQYF. DNA of the CDR3: TGTGCCAGCAGCTTACCGGGAGTTAAAAACATTCAGTACTTC. Complete variable domain (other parts from reference TRBV5-8 and TRBJ2-4): EAGVTQSPTHLIKTRGQQATLRCSPISGHTSVYWYQQALGLGLQFLLWYDEGEERNRGNFPPRFSGRQFPNYSSELNVNALELEDSALYLCASSLPGVKNIQYFGAGTRLSVL.

This clone has only a few counts. The V call is TRBV10-3, the J call TRBJ1-5; D unclear. The CDR3 sequence is 12 residues long. Trimming removed 4 bases from V and 5 bases from J, with 6 bases in between. Germline loops: CDR1 ENHRY, CDR2 SYGVKD. CDR3 DNA: TGTGCCATCAGTGCAGGTGATCAGCCCCAGCATTTT. Residues: CAISAGDQPQHF.

The chain carries TRBV28 and TRBJ1-2; no definite D call. V shed 3 bases and J shed 0 bases, with 11 bases lying between them. There are 15 residues in the CDR3. Germline assignment: CDR1 MDHEN and CDR2 SYDVKM. CDR3 protein: CASSFSGSPNYGYTF. CDR3 in DNA: TGTGCCAGCAGTTTCAGTGGGTCCCCTAACTATGGCTACACCTTC.

This clone has a handful of counts. J is TRBJ1-1 and V is TRBV5-1, with TRBD1 matching over 10 bases. The V gene end was trimmed by 4 bases and the J gene end by 6 bases; junction bases not matched to a gene: 9. This CDR3 region has 15 residues. Germline lookup yields CDR1 SGHRS and CDR2 YFSETQ. The CDR3 coding sequence is TGCGCCAGCAGCGGACGCGGGACAGGGGACGCTGAAGCTTTCTTT. Translation: CASSGRGTGDAEAFF.

As to this clone: A much bigger clone sits one base away, suggesting this may be a read error. The chain is built from TRBV5-4 and TRBJ2-7; 11 nucleotides agree with TRBD2. With V trimmed by 4 bases and J by 3 bases, 3 bases remained unmatched. There are 14 residues in the CDR3. Germline loops: CDR1 SGHNT, CDR2 YYREEE (reference sequence). CDR3 sequence reads: CASSQLAGDYEQYF. The CDR3 nucleotides are TGTGCCAGCAGCCAACTAGCGGGAGACTACGAGCAGTACTTC.

V and J are TRBV2 and TRBJ1-1, with unresolved D. The V gene lost 3 bases and the J gene lost 5 bases, with 13 bases spanning the gap. The germline V gene encodes CDR1 SNHLY and CDR2 FYNNEI. The length of the CDR3 is 14 residues. In DNA, the CDR3 is TGTGCCAGCAGTGACAGAGTTGTGGGGACTGAAGCTTTCTTT. This translates into CASSDRVVGTEAFF.

This clone has just a few counts. This chain connects TRBV5-1 to TRBJ1-1; the D is unclear. V was clipped by 0 bases and J by 5 bases, with 11 bases between them. Germline CDR1 SGHRS, CDR2 YFSETQ. The CDR3 is 14 residues long. The CDR3 region has the DNA TGCGCCAGCAGCTTGGAAGGAGTGAGTACTGAAGCTTTCTTT. This gives the protein CASSLEGVSTEAFF.

The V and J genes are TRBV9 and TRBJ1-3; D ambiguous. Germline assignment: CDR1 SGDLS and CDR2 YYNGEE. V was clipped by 4 bases and J by 0 bases, with 11 bases between them. The CDR3 contains 15 residues. The DNA for the CDR3 is TGTGCCAGCAGCCCTAGAAGTAGCTCTGGAAACACCATATATTTT. Encoded protein: CASSPRSSSGNTIYF.